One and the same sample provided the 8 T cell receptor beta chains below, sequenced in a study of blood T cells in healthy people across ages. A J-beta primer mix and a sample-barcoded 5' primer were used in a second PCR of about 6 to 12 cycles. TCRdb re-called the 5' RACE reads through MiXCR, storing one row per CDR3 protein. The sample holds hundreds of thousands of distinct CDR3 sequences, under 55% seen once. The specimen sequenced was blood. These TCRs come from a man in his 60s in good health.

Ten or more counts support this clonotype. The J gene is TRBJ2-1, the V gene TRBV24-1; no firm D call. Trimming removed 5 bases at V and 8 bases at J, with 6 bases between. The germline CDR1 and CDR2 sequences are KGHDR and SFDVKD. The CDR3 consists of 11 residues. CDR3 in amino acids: CATSVGYEQFF. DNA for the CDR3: TGTGCCACCAGTGTGGGGTATGAGCAGTTCTTC.

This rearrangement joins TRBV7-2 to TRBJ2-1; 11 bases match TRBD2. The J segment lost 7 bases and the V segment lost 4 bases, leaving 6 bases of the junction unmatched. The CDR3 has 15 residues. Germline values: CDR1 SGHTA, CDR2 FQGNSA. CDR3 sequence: CASSCSGGAGNEQFF. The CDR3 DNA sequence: TGTGCCAGCAGCTGTAGCGGGGGGGCTGGGAATGAGCAGTTCTTC.

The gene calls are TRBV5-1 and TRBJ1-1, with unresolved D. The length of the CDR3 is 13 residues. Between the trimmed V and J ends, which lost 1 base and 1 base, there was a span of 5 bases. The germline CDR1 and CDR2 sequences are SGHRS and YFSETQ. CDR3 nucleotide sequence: TGCGCCAGCAGCTTGCCGGCGAACACTGAAGCTTTCTTT. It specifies CASSLPANTEAFF. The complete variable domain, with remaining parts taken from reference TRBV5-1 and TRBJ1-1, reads KAGVTQTPRYLIKTRGQQVTLSCSPISGHRSVSWYQQTPGQGLQFLFEYFSETQRNKGNFPGRFSGRQFSNSRSEMNVSTLELGDSALYLCASSLPANTEAFFGQGTRLTVV.

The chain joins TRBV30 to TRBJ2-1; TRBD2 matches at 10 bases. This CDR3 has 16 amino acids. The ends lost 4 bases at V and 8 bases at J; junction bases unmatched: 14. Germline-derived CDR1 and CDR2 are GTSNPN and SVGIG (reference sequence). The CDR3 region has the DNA TGTGCCTGGACACTAGCGGGGACACTAACGATCTATGAGCAGTTCTTC. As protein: CAWTLAGTLTIYEQFF.

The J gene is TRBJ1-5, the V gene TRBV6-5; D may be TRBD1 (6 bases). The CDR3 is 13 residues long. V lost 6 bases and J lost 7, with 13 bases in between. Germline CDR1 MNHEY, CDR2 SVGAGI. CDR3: CASSRTGFQPQHF. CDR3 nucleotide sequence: TGTGCCAGCAGCCGTACAGGGTTCCAGCCCCAGCATTTT.

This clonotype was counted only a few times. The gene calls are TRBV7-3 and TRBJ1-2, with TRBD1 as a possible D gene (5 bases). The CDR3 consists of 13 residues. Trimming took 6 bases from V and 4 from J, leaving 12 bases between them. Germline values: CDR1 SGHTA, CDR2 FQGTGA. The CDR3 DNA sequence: TGTGCCAGCAGTCCAGGGTTCGGCTATGGCTACACCTTC. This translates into CASSPGFGYGYTF.

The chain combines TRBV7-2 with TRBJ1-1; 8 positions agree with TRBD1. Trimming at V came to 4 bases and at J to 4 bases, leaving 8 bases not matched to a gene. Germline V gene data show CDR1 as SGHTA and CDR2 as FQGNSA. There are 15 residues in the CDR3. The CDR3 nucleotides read TGTGCCAGCAGCTCCGTTCCTCAGGGGGCCACTGAAGCTTTCTTT. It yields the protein CASSSVPQGATEAFF.

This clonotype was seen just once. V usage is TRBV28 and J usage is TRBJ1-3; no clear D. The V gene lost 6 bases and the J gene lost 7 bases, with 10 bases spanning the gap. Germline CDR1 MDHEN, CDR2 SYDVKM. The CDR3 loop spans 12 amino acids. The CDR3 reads CASSTHSNTIYF. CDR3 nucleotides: TGTGCCAGCAGCACCCATAGCAACACCATATATTTT.